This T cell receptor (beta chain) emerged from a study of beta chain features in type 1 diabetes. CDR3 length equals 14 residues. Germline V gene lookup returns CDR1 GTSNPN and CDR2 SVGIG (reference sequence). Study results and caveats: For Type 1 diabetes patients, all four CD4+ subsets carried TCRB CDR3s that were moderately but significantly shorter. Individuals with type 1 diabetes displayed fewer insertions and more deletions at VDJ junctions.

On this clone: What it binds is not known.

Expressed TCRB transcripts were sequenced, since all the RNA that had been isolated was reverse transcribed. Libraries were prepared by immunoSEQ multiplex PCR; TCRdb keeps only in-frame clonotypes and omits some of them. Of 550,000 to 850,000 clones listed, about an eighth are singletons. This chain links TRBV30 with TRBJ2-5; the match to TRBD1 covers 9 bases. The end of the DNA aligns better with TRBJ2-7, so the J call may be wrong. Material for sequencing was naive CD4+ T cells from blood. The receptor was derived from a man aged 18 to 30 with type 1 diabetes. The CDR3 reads CAWNPGTGHHEQYF. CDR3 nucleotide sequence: TGTGCCTGGAACCCCGGGACAGGGCACCACGAGCAGTACTTC.